The 13 T cell receptor beta chains presented below share a single source sample, sequenced in a study of blood T cell repertoires in COVID-19. Here immunoSEQ multiplex PCR was the method, and the copy in TCRdb shows in-frame clones only, minus some. The data show around 150,000 clones, 75% to 90% seen once. The material sequenced was peripheral blood. The origin of the receptors is a woman aged 60-70 years with active COVID-19.

This rearrangement joins TRBV10-2 to TRBJ2-2; 7 bases line up with TRBD2. Germline values: CDR1 WSHSY, CDR2 SAAADI. This CDR3 has 14 amino acids. J gave up 7 bases and V 8 bases, and 10 bases lay outside the gene matches. CDR3 sequence: CASYPGPGGGELFF. In DNA, the CDR3 is TGCGCCAGCTATCCGGGCCCGGGGGGCGGGGAGCTGTTTTTT.

The rearrangement links TRBV30 to TRBJ2-1, with 12 bases identical to TRBD2. The CDR3 extends over 15 amino acids. Germline CDR1 is GTSNPN and CDR2 is SVGIG (reference sequence). The trim removed 4 bases at V and 5 bases at J, leaving 6 bases unmatched. The CDR3 bases are TGTGCCTGGACCAAAGGGACTAGCGGGCACAATGAGCAGTTCTTC. It translates to CAWTKGTSGHNEQFF.

The gene calls are TRBV6-6 and TRBJ1-5; TRBD1 matches at 10 bases. Germline CDR1 reads MNHNY; CDR2 reads SVGAGI (reference sequence). This CDR3 region has 15 residues. V dropped 6 bases and J dropped 1; count of bases not matched to a gene: 3. The CDR3 protein is CASSRQGASNQPQHF. In DNA form, the CDR3 reads TGTGCCAGCAGCCGACAGGGGGCGAGCAATCAGCCCCAGCATTTT.

The rearrangement uses TRBV10-2 and TRBJ2-7; D is uncertain. This CDR3 is 12 amino acids long. V lost 0 bases to trimming and J lost 7 bases, with 7 bases between them. CDR1 WSHSY and CDR2 SAAADI come from the germline V gene. The CDR3 DNA is TGCGCCAGCAGTGAGTCGAACGGGGAGCAGTACTTC. This gives the protein CASSESNGEQYF.

This clone was counted a single time. The gene calls are TRBV5-1 and TRBJ1-5; D remains unclear. The CDR3 length is 15 residues. V gave up 0 bases and J gave up 3 bases, with 10 bases separating them. Germline V lookup: CDR1 SGHRS, CDR2 YFSETQ. The CDR3 reads CASSLGDLPNQPQHF. In DNA, the CDR3 is TGCGCCAGCAGCTTGGGAGATCTCCCCAATCAGCCCCAGCATTTT.

The rearrangement links TRBV3-1 (or the pseudogene TRBV3-2) to TRBJ1-6; D is unclear. Germline lookup yields CDR1 LGHDT and CDR2 YNNKEL (reference sequence). CDR3 length: 14 amino acids. Deletions cut 5 bases from V and 5 bases from J, with 10 bases between. CDR3 sequence reads: CASSWRMNNSPLHF. CDR3 nucleotides: TGTGCCAGCAGCTGGCGGATGAATAATTCACCCCTCCACTTT.

The chain couples TRBV18 to TRBJ2-2, with TRBD2 matching over 9 bases. The V gene end was trimmed by 5 bases and the J gene end by 0 bases; junction bases not matched to a gene: 7. This CDR3 contains 17 residues. Germline CDR1 is KGHSH and CDR2 is LQKENI. In nucleotides, the CDR3 is TGTGCCAGCTCAGGCAGACTAGCGGTCACGAACACCGGGGAGCTGTTTTTT. This codes for CASSGRLAVTNTGELFF.

The V and J genes are TRBV14 and TRBJ2-1, with 12 bases that match TRBD2. V shed 3 bases and J 11 bases; nucleotides not matched to a gene: 8. Germline V gives CDR1 SGHDN, CDR2 FVKESK. The CDR3 is 15 amino acids. CDR3 nucleotide sequence: TGTGCCAGCAGCCACCAAGGACTAGCGGGAACCCAGCAGTTCTTC. Residues: CASSHQGLAGTQQFF.

This clone was found once. The chain combines TRBV4-3 with TRBJ2-3; 10 nucleotides match TRBD2. V trimming: 0 bases; J trimming: 6 bases; junction bases outside the gene matches: 9. The CDR3 length is 17 residues. Germline values: CDR1 LGHNA, CDR2 YSLEER. CDR3 sequence: CASSQDRIAGGVDTQYF. The CDR3 DNA follows: TGCGCCAGCAGCCAAGATAGGATAGCGGGAGGAGTTGATACGCAGTATTTT.

The V and J genes are TRBV18 and TRBJ1-3, with unresolved D. V lost 3 bases, J lost 4 bases, and 19 bases lay in between. CDR1 is KGHSH and CDR2 is LQKENI in the germline V gene. The CDR3 runs to 17 residues. DNA for the CDR3: TGTGCCAGCTCACCCCCCGGGAGACCAGCAGGAGGAAACACCATATATTTT. This sequence encodes CASSPPGRPAGGNTIYF.

The CDR3 here is CASSTPAGTGKYMNTEAFF. The CDR3 DNA sequence: TGTGCCAGCAGCACCCCCGCGGGGACAGGGAAATATATGAACACTGAAGCTTTCTTT. This sequence joins TRBV27 and TRBJ1-1, with 9 positions matching TRBD1. With V trimmed by 6 bases and J by 0 bases, 17 bases remained unmatched. Germline V gene sequence: CDR1 MNHEY, CDR2 SMNVEV (reference sequence). The CDR3 length is 19 residues.

The rearrangement uses TRBV3-1 (or the pseudogene TRBV3-2) and TRBJ2-7; no clear D. Between the trimmed V and J ends, which lost 4 bases and 1 base, there was a span of 8 bases. The germline gives CDR1 LGHDT, CDR2 YNNKEL (reference sequence). The CDR3 has 13 amino acids. The CDR3 spells CASSRARSYEQYF. DNA of the CDR3: TGTGCCAGCAGCCGTGCGAGGTCCTACGAGCAGTACTTC.

The V call is TRBV5-5, the J call TRBJ2-5; 11 bases agree with TRBD1. This CDR3 contains 17 residues. Germline V CDR1 and CDR2: SGHKS, YYEKEE (reference sequence). The ends lost 4 bases at V and 1 base at J; junction bases unmatched: 9. In nucleotides, the CDR3 is TGTGCCAGCAGCCCCTTGGCTGGGACAGGGGGCCAAGAGACCCAGTACTTC. The encoded protein is CASSPLAGTGGQETQYF. Based on the CDR3 plus reference TRBV5-5 and TRBJ2-5, the full variable domain is DAGVTQSPTHLIKTRGQQVTLRCSPISGHKSVSWYQQVLGQGPQFIFQYYEKEERGRGNFPDRFSARQFPNYSSELNVNALLLGDSALYLCASSPLAGTGGQETQYFGPGTRLLVL.